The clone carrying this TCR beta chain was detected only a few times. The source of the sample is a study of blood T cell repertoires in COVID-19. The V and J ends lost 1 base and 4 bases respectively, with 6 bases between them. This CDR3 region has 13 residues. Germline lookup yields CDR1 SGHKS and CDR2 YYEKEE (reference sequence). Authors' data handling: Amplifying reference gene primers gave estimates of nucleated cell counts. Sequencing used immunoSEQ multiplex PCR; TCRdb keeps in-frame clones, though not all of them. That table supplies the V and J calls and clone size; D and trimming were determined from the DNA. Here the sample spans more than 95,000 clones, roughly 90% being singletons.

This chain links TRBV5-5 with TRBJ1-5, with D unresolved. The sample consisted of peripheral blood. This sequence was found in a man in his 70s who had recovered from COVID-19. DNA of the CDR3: TGTGCCAGCAGCTTGAACAAAAATCAGCCCCAGCATTTT. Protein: CASSLNKNQPQHF.